This TCR beta chain was recorded in a study of blood T cells in healthy people across ages. As to this clonotype: What it binds is unknown.

Primers used in a second PCR of about 6 to 11 cycles were a sample-barcoded 5' primer and a J-beta primer mix. TCRdb reprocessed the 5' RACE reads via MiXCR and lists one record per CDR3 protein. The data show about 1,400,000 distinct CDR3 sequences, roughly 40% seen once. The donors, aged roughly 6 to 90, were healthy Caucasians from Russia. The study, taken as a whole, reports: Higher naive T cell percentage went strongly together with higher TCR beta diversity.

Germline V gene lookup returns CDR1 MNHEY and CDR2 SVGEGT. CDR3 size: 21 residues. The trim removed 9 bases at V and 0 bases at J, leaving 23 bases unmatched. The sequencing sample was made of blood. The chain combines TRBV6-2 or TRBV6-3 with TRBJ2-3; 11 bases line up with TRBD2. The TCR sequence derives from a woman aged 18-35 years in good health. For the CDR3, the DNA is TGTGCCAGGAGCCAACTAAGAATAGCCCCCGGGACTAGCGGTAGCACAGATACGCAGTATTTT. This sequence encodes CARSQLRIAPGTSGSTDTQYF.